Listed here is a single TCR beta chain. Antigen: not known. This table comes from immunoSEQ multiplex PCR, and its TCRdb copy is limited to in-frame clones, with some not included. The data contain 50,000 to 60,000 clones, approximately 70% of them singletons. The sample is drawn from a study of vaccination effects on CD4 cells after COVID-19. Study-level background: Either the BNT162b2 or mRNA-1273 vaccine was given to participants in two doses.

ViraFEST used viral peptide pools to expand antigen-specific CD4+ T cells before sequencing. Isolating CD4+ T cells followed about 10 days of culture. Neither prior SARS-CoV-2 infection nor positive nucleocapsid antibodies were present in the vaccine recipients. In culture with approximately 10 IU/ml IL-2 and about 9.7 ug/ml peptides, PBMC were grown at around 1.8 million per well. A half-volume exchange with IL-2 medium occurred on days 3 and 7. Study-level findings and limits: Marked clonal contraction of both clone types appeared late after vaccination.

The germline V gene has CDR1 SGHAT and CDR2 FQNNGV. The CDR3 totals 15 residues. Between the trimmed V and J ends, which lost 5 bases and 5 bases, there was a span of 18 bases. The sequencing here drew on CD4+ T cells from PBMCs cultured with SARS-CoV-2 spike peptides, taken before COVID-19 vaccination. This sequence joins TRBV11-2 and TRBJ1-1; D call uncertain. This receptor was obtained from a human donor who received a COVID-19 vaccine. Here the CDR3 reads CASSPWRPPGTEAFF. CDR3 bases: TGTGCCAGCAGCCCATGGCGACCCCCGGGAACTGAAGCTTTCTTT.